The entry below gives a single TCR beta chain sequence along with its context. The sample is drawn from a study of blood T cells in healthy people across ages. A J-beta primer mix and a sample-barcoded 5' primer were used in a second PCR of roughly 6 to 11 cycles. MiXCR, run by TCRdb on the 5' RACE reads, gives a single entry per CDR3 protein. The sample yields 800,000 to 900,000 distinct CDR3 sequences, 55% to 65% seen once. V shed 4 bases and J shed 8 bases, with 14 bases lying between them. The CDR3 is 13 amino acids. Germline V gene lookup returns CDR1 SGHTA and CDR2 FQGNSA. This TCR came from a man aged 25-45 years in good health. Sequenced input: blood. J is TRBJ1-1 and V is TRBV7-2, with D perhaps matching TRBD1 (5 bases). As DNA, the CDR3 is TGTGCCAGCAGCTCGTATAACAGGCGCGAAGCTTTCTTT. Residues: CASSSYNRREAFF.